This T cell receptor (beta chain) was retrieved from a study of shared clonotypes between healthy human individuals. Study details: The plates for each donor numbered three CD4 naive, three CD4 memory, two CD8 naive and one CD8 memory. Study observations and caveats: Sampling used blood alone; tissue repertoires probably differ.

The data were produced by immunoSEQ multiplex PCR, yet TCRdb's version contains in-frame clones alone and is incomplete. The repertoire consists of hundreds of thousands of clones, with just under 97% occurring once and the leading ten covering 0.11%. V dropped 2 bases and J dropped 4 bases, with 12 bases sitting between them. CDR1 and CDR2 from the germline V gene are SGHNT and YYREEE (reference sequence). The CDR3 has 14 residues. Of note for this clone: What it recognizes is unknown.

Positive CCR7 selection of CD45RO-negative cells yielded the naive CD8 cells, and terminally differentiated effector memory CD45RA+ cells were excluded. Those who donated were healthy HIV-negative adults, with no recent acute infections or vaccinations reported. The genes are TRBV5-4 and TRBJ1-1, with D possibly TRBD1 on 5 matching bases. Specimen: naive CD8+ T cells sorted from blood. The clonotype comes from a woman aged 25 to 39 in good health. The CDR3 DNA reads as TGTGCCAGCAGCTTTTTGGGGGGGGGCACTGAAGCTTTCTTT. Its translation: CASSFLGGGTEAFF.